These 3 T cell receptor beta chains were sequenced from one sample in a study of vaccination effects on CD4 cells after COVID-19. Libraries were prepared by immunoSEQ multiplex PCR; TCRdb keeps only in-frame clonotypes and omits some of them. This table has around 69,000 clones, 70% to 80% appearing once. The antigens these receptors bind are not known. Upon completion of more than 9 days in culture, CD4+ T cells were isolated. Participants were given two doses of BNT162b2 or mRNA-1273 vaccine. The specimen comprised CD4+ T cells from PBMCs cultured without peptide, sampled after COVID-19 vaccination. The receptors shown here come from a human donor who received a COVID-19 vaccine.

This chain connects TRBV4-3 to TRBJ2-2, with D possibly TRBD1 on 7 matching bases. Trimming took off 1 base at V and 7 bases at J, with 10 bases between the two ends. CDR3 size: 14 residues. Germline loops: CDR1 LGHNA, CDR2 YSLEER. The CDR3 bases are TGCGCCAGCAGCCAAGGGAGGGACAGCGGGGAGCTGTTTTTT. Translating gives CASSQGRDSGELFF.

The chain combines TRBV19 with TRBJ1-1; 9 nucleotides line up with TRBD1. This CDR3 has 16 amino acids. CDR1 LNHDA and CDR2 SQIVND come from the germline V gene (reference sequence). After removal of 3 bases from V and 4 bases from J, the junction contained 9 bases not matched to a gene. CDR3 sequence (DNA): TGTGCCAGTAGTATTATATGGGGACAGGGCGGCACTGAAGCTTTCTTT. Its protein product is CASSIIWGQGGTEAFF. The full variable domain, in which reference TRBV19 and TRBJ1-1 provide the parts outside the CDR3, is DGGITQSPKYLFRKEGQNVTLSCEQNLNHDAMYWYRQDPGQGLRLIYYSQIVNDFQKGDIAEGYSVSREKKESFPLTVTSAQKNPTAFYLCASSIIWGQGGTEAFFGQGTRLTVV.

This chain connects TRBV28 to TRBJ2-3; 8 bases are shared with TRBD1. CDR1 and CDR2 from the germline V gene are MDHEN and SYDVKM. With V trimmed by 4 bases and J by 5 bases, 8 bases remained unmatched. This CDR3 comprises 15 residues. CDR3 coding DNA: TGTGCCAGCAGTTCCCCAGGACAGGGAAAAGATACGCAGTATTTT. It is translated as CASSSPGQGKDTQYF.